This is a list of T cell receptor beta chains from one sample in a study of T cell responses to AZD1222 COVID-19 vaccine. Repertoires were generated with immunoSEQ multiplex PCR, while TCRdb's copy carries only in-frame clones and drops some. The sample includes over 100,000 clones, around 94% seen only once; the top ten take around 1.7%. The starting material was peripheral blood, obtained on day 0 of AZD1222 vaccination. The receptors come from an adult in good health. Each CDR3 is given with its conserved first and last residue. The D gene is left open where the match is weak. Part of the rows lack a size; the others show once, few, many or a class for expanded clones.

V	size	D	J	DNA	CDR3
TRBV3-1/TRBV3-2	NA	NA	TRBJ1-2	TGTGCCAGCAGCCAGCAGGTTGGGGCTAACTATGGCTACACCTTC	CASSQQVGANYGYTF
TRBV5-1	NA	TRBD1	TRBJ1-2	TGCGCCAGCAGCTCCTCCGGGACAGGGGCCACGGGGTATGGCTACACCTTC	CASSSSGTGATGYGYTF
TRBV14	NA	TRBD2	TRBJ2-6	TGTGCCAGCAGCCGGGCGGGGGGGCACATCTCTGGGGCCAACGTCCTGACTTTC	CASSRAGGHISGANVLTF
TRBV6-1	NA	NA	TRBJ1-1	TGTGCCAGCAGTGAATTTACAGGGACTGAAGCTTTCTTT	CASSEFTGTEAFF
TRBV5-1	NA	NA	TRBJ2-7	TGCGCCAGCAGCTTGGGGATCCGGGACTGGAACGAGCAGTACTTC	CASSLGIRDWNEQYF
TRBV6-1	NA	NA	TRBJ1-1	TGTGCCAGCAGTGAGTACACTGAAGCTTTCTTT	CASSEYTEAFF
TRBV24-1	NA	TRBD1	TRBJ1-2	TGTGCCACCAGTGACCCGGACAGGAACTATGGCTACACCTTC	CATSDPDRNYGYTF
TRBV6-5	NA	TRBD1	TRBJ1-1	TGTGCCAGCAGCTCTGTCCGGACAGGCACCGATGAAGCTTTCTTT	CASSSVRTGTDEAFF
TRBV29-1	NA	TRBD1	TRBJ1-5	TGCAGCGTTGAAGACAGGGGGAGCAATCAGCCCCAGCATTTT	CSVEDRGSNQPQHF
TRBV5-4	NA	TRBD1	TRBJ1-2	TGTGCCAGCAGCTTGGGGCAGGGGGCACCCTATGGCTACACCTTC	CASSLGQGAPYGYTF
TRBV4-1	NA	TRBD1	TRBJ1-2	TGCGCCAGCAGCGTGCAGGGGGTTCAAAACTATGGCTACACCTTC	CASSVQGVQNYGYTF
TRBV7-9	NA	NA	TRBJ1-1	TGTGCCAGCAGCGCCCAGACAGAGAACACTGAAGCTTTCTTT	CASSAQTENTEAFF
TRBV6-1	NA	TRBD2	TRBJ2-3	TGTGCCAGCAGTGTGAGGGAGGGGACTAGCGGGTTGAGGAGGACGCAGTATTTT	CASSVREGTSGLRRTQYF
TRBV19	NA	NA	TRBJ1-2	TGTGCCAGTAGCGGCCTCGGGGGCTACACCTTC	CASSGLGGYTF
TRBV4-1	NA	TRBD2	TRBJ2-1	TGCGCCAGCAGCCAAACATTGACTAGCGGGAGCGCCAATGAGCAGTTCTTC	CASSQTLTSGSANEQFF
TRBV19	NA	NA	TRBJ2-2	TGTGCCAGTAGTATGACTAGGAACACCGGGGAGCTGTTTTTT	CASSMTRNTGELFF
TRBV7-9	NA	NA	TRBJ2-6	TGTGCCAGCACCGGGGGGACAAAGGGGGCCAACGTCCTGACTTTC	CASTGGTKGANVLTF
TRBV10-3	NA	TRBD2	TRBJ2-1	TGTGCCATCACCCCTGGCCTGACTAGCGGGCTCGACTCCTACAATGAGCAGTTCTTC	CAITPGLTSGLDSYNEQFF
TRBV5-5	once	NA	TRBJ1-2	TGTGCCAGCAGCTTCCCTGGGGTGGCTAGCGATGGCTACACCTTC	CASSFPGVASDGYTF
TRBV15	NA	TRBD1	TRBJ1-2	TGTGCCACCAGCAGAGGCGGACAGGGCCTCAACTATGGCTACACCTTC	CATSRGGQGLNYGYTF
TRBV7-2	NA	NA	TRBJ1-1	TGTGCCAGCAGCTCTAGATCTGCATCTGAAGCTTTCTTT	CASSSRSASEAFF
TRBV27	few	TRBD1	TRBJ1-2	TGTGCCAGCAGTTCCTACAGGGGCTATGGCTACACCTTC	CASSSYRGYGYTF